This T cell receptor (beta chain) was recorded in a study of cytomegalovirus exposure and HLA in healthy donors. V lost 6 bases to trimming and J lost 5 bases; unmatched junction nucleotides: 8. Germline V gene lookup returns CDR1 MNHNS and CDR2 SASEGT. The CDR3 is made up of 14 amino acids. Both 60 Vbeta primers and 13 Jbeta primers went into the PCR. Sequenced by immunoSEQ multiplex PCR; TCRdb stores in-frame clones only, minus some. The sample shows 110,000 to 150,000 clones, roughly 9.7% of them seen only once. A remark on this clone: The antigen remains undetermined.

Notes on the study in general: The authors listed around 150 TCR beta chains as cytomegalovirus-associated. Per a later analysis, about 18,000 TCR beta sequences showed association with HLA alleles at 0.05 false discovery rate.

Healthy bone marrow donors formed the donor group. Material: PBMCs. This sequence joins TRBV6-1 and TRBJ2-7; 9 bases are a match to TRBD1. The receptor was isolated from a man in his forties or fifties in good health and CMV-seronegative. The CDR3 spells CASSFRDRDDEQYF. In DNA, the CDR3 is TGTGCCAGCAGCTTTCGGGACAGGGACGACGAGCAGTACTTC.